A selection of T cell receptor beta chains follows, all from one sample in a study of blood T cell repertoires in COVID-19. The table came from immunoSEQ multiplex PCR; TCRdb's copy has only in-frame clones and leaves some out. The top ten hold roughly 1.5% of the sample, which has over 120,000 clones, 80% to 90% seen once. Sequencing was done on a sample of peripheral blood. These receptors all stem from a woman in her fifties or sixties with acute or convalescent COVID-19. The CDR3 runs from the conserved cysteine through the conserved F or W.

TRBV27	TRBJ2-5	CASSLTGLLQETQYF
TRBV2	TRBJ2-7	CASSEEAGLTYEQYF
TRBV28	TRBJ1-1	CASSLSANTEAFF
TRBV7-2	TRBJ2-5	CASSLARGVETQYF
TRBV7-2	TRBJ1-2	CASSFLTGTAYDYNYGYTF
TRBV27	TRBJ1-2	CASSFFGGGYGYTF
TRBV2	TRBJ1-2	CASFGGDGYTF
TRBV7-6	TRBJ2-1	CASSRSPGLAGPYNEQFF
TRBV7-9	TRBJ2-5	CASSLGLAGGPGETQYF
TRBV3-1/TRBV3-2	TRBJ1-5	CASSQRGTVNQPQHF
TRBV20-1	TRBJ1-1	CSASPGANTEAFF